This T cell receptor (beta chain) was captured in a study of blood T cell repertoires in COVID-19. Turning to the study itself: Sample material is recorded as cDNA or gDNA derived from T cells, B-cell-depleted T cells, or PBMCs.

This CDR3 contains 14 residues. Germline CDR1 reads SGHDN; CDR2 reads FVKESK. V was pared by 4 bases and J by 13 bases, with 9 bases of the junction left unmatched. Here immunoSEQ multiplex PCR was the method, and the copy in TCRdb shows in-frame clones only, minus some. The table has some 420,000 clones, around 91% seen once. The sequencing sample was made of PBMCs or T cells enriched from blood (not recorded which). The chain couples TRBV14 to TRBJ2-2; 10 nucleotides agree with TRBD2. The TCR was taken from a man under 40 who had recovered from COVID-19. CDR3 nucleotide sequence: TGTGCCAGCAGCCCCCGGACTAGCGGAGGGAGGCTGTTTTTT. Its protein is CASSPRTSGGRLFF.